This T cell receptor beta chain was observed in a study of blood T cell repertoires in COVID-19. Study overall: In each case, the material was cDNA or gDNA derived from T cells, B-cell-depleted T cells, or PBMCs.

Sequencing used immunoSEQ multiplex PCR; TCRdb keeps in-frame clones, though not all of them. The sample consists of hundreds of thousands of clones, roughly 90% of them appearing once. The trim removed 3 bases at V and 6 bases at J, leaving 6 bases unmatched. Germline V CDR1 and CDR2: MRHNA, SNTAGT. The CDR3 is 16 amino acids. This clone was seen a few times. The clonotype originates from a woman between 50 and 59 years old who had recovered from COVID-19. The sequencing sample was made of PBMCs or T cells enriched from blood (not recorded which). The chain couples TRBV6-4 to TRBJ1-6; 9 bases are a match to TRBD1. In DNA, the CDR3 is TGTGCCAGCAGTGATCCACAGGGGGCCTCTAATTCACCCCTCCACTTT. This encodes CASSDPQGASNSPLHF.